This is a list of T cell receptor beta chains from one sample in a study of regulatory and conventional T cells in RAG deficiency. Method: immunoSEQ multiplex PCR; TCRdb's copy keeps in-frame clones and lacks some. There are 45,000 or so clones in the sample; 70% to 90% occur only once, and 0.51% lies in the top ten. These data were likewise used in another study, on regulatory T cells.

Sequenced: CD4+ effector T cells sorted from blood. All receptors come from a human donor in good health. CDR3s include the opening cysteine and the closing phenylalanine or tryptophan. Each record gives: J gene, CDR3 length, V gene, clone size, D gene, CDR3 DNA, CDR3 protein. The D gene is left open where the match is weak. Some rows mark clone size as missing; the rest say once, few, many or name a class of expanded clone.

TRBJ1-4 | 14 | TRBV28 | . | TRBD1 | TGTGCCAGCAGGACCGGGACAGGGTGGGAAAAACTGTTTTTT | CASRTGTGWEKLFF
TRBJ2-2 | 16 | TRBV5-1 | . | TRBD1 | TGCGCCAGCAGCTTGGGGACAGGGTTCGAATACGGGGAGCTGTTTTTT | CASSLGTGFEYGELFF
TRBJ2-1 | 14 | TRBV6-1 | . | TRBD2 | TGTGCCAGCTCCTTAGCGGGATCCTACAATGAGCAGTTCTTC | CASSLAGSYNEQFF
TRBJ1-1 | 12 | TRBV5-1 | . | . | TGCGCCAGCAGCGATGGTGGAACTGAAGCTTTCTTT | CASSDGGTEAFF
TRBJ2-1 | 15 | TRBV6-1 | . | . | TGTGCCAGCAGTGAAGGCCCAGGGATTGGCAATGAGCAGTTCTTC | CASSEGPGIGNEQFF
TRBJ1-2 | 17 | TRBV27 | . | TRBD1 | TGTGCCAGCAGTTCCCGGGACAGGGCTACGAACGCTCCTGGCTACACCTTC | CASSSRDRATNAPGYTF
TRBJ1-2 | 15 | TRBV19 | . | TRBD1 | TGTGCCAGTACGCCGGACAGGGGCAGGGATCTGGGCTACACCTTC | CASTPDRGRDLGYTF
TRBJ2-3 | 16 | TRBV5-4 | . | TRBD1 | TGTGCCAGCAGCTCGAGGACAGGGGGAAGCACAGATACGCAGTATTTT | CASSSRTGGSTDTQYF
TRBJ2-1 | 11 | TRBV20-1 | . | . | TGCAGTGCTAGAGGGAACAATGAGCAGTTCTTC | CSARGNNEQFF
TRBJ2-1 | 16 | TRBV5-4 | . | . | TGTGCCAGCAGCTTGGTTAGGGGGGTGGCCTACAATGAGCAGTTCTTC | CASSLVRGVAYNEQFF
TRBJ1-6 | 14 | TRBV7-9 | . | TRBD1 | TGTGCCAGCAGCTCCGGACAGGCTAGCTCACCCCTCCACTTT | CASSSGQASSPLHF
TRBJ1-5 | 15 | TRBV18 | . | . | TGTGCCAGCTCATTCGGTAGGAGAGAAAATCAGCCCCAGCATTTT | CASSFGRRENQPQHF
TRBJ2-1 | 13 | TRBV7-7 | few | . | TGTGCTAGCAGCTTTGAGTTCGGGAATGAGCAGTTCTTC | CASSFEFGNEQFF
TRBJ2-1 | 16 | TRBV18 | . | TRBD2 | TGTGCCAGCTCACCTCTCACTAGCGGGAGTTTAAATGAGCAGTTCTTC | CASSPLTSGSLNEQFF
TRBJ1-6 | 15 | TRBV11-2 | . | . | TGTGCCAGCAGAACTGGGGTCGCAAGGAATTCACCCCTCCACTTT | CASRTGVARNSPLHF
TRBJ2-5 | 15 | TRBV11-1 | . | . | TGTGCCAGCAGCCCGCGGAGTCGTCCCCAAGAGACCCAGTACTTC | CASSPRSRPQETQYF
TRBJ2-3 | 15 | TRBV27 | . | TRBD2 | TGTGCCAGCAGTTTAAGACTAGCGGGCGGAGATACGCAGTATTTT | CASSLRLAGGDTQYF
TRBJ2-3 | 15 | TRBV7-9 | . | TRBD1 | TGTGCCAGCAGCCCTTTGGACAGGGCGGTAGATACGCAGTATTTT | CASSPLDRAVDTQYF
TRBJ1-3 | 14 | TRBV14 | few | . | TGTGCCAGCAGCCAAGGACAGGATGGAAACACCATATATTTT | CASSQGQDGNTIYF
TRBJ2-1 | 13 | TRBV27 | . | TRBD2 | TGTGCCAGCAGTTTAGCGGGAGGAAATGAGCAGTTCTTC | CASSLAGGNEQFF
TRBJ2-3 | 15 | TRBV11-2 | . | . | TGTGCCAGCTCCCAACCGTGGGGGGTGGCAGATACGCAGTATTTT | CASSQPWGVADTQYF
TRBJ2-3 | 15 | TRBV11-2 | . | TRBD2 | TGTGCCAGCATGCCGGTAGCGGGGAATTTGGCTACGCAGTATTTT | CASMPVAGNLATQYF
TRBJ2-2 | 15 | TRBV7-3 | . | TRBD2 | TGTGCCAGCAGCTTAAGCGGGACTAGTACTGGGGAGCTGTTTTTT | CASSLSGTSTGELFF
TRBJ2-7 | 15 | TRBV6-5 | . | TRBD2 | TGTGCCAGCAGTTACGGGCCGGGGGGGTCCTACGAGCAGTACTTC | CASSYGPGGSYEQYF
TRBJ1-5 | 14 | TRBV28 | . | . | TGTGCCAGCAGTTTATCGTGGGGAAATCAGCCCCAGCATTTT | CASSLSWGNQPQHF
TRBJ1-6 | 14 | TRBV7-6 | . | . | TGTGCCAGCAGCTTCCTTGACGGGGATTCACCCCTCCACTTT | CASSFLDGDSPLHF
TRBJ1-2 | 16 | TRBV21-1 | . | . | TGTGCCAGCAGCGAAGAGACAGGGGGCTCTAACTATGGCTACACCTTC | CASSEETGGSNYGYTF
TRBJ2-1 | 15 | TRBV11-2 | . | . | TGTGCCAGCAGCTTTGGGCGGGGGCCGTACAATGAGCAGTTCTTC | CASSFGRGPYNEQFF
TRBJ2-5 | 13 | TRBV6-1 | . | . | TGTGCCAGCAGTGAACGGGATCAAGAGACCCAGTACTTC | CASSERDQETQYF
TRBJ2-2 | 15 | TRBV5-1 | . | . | TGCGCCAGCAGCTCCACTCCTAAGGGGGCCGGGGAGCTGTTTTTT | CASSSTPKGAGELFF
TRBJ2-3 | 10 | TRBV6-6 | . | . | TGTGCCAGCAGTTACGATACGCAGTATTTT | CASSYDTQYF
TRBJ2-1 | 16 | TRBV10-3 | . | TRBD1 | TGTGCCATCAGTGAGCCCCGGGACAGTATATACAATGAGCAGTTCTTC | CAISEPRDSIYNEQFF